These 27 T cell receptor beta chains came from one sample sequenced in a study of T cell responses to AZD1222 COVID-19 vaccine. TCRdb's copy holds only in-frame clones and misses some; the assay was immunoSEQ multiplex PCR. The sample has 95,000 to 150,000 clones, over 80% seen once. Sequenced material: peripheral blood, taken on day 0 of AZD1222 vaccination. The receptors come from an adult in good health.

In its sample, this clone was seen once. This chain joins TRBV6-1 and TRBJ1-1; TRBD1 agrees at 7 bases. This CDR3 spans 17 amino acids. J lost 1 base, V lost 0 bases, and 8 bases had no gene match. Looked up from germline, CDR1 is MNHNS and CDR2 is SASEGT. The CDR3 region is CASSEARGGFGNTEAFF. The CDR3 bases are TGTGCCAGCAGTGAAGCCAGGGGGGGCTTTGGGAACACTGAAGCTTTCTTT.

The rearrangement joins TRBV6-1 to TRBJ1-5; 12 bases align to TRBD1. The length of the CDR3 is 18 residues. Trimming took 2 bases from V and 7 from J; bases not matched to a gene: 12. Germline V CDR1 and CDR2: MNHNS, SASEGT. The CDR3 nucleotides are TGTGCCAGCAGTGAACCCAAGGGGACAGGGGGCGCGTGGCAGCCCCAGCATTTT. It specifies CASSEPKGTGGAWQPQHF.

This clone appeared a single time. V is TRBV28 and J is TRBJ2-1; 10 positions match TRBD1. Per germline, CDR1 MDHEN and CDR2 SYDVKM. V lost 6 bases, J lost 4 bases, and 9 bases stayed unmatched. The CDR3 has 16 amino acids. The CDR3 spells CASRAGGQGIYNEQFF. The CDR3 coding sequence is TGTGCCAGCAGGGCCGGGGGACAGGGGATTTACAATGAGCAGTTCTTC.

The chain has TRBV29-1 and TRBJ2-7; 9 bases line up with TRBD1. V lost 3 bases, J lost 2 bases, and 5 bases stayed unmatched. The germline CDR1 and CDR2 sequences are SQVTM and ANQGSEA. This CDR3 has 14 amino acids. This CDR3 is CSVDLQGAPYEQYF. The CDR3, as DNA: TGCAGCGTTGATCTACAGGGGGCTCCCTACGAGCAGTACTTC.

With respect to this clone: The same CDR3 arises from other DNA sequences in this sample as well. V and J are TRBV5-1 and TRBJ2-3; possibly TRBD1 for D (5 bases). The CDR3 runs to 13 residues. Germline values: CDR1 SGHRS, CDR2 YFSETQ. V lost 2 bases and J 6 bases, leaving 10 bases between the germline ends. This CDR3 is CASSFWGRDTQYF. The CDR3 coding sequence is TGCGCCAGCAGCTTCTGGGGCCGGGATACGCAGTATTTT.

This rearrangement joins TRBV5-1 to TRBJ2-3; 15 bases are shared with TRBD2. Germline V gives CDR1 SGHRS, CDR2 YFSETQ. V lost 3 bases to trimming and J lost 1 base; unmatched junction nucleotides: 9. The CDR3 runs 19 residues. In DNA form, the CDR3 reads TGCGCCAGCAGCTACGGACTAGCGGGAGGGCCCTCGGGCACAGATACGCAGTATTTT. Protein sequence: CASSYGLAGGPSGTDTQYF.

The CDR3 sequence is CASSPPGLPSYEQYF. For the CDR3, the DNA is TGTGCCAGCAGCCCTCCGGGACTACCATCCTACGAGCAGTACTTC. This chain links TRBV7-9 with TRBJ2-7; 7 nucleotides agree with TRBD2. The germline V gene has CDR1 SEHNR and CDR2 FQNEAQ (reference sequence). V shed 5 bases and J 1 base; nucleotides not matched to a gene: 8. The CDR3 has 15 residues.

This chain uses TRBV19 with TRBJ1-1; D is unresolved. Germline lookup yields CDR1 LNHDA and CDR2 SQIVND (reference sequence). Trimming cost V 7 bases and J 2 bases, with 14 bases left between them. The CDR3 totals 14 residues. CDR3 bases: TGTGCCAGTATACTCCGTCTTGATAACACTGAAGCTTTCTTT. Residues: CASILRLDNTEAFF.

The chain is built from TRBV18 and TRBJ2-1; 8 bases align to TRBD2. CDR3 length equals 15 residues. Germline trimming cut 0 bases from V and 5 bases from J; bases unmatched to any gene: 3. In germline, CDR1 is KGHSH, CDR2 LQKENI. The CDR3 DNA follows: TGTGCCAGCTCACCACCTGCCGGGAGGGACAATGAGCAGTTCTTC. This sequence encodes CASSPPAGRDNEQFF.

The chain couples TRBV6-5 to TRBJ2-7; D perhaps matches TRBD2 (7 bases). This CDR3 has 15 amino acids. From germline, CDR1 is MNHEY and CDR2 SVGAGI. V lost 2 bases and J 2 bases, leaving 13 bases between the germline ends. The CDR3 protein is CASSYRGAPAYEQYF. As DNA, the CDR3 is TGTGCCAGCAGTTACCGGGGGGCACCTGCCTACGAGCAGTACTTC.

This chain joins TRBV6-5 and TRBJ1-1; D remains ambiguous. Germline values: CDR1 MNHEY, CDR2 SVGAGI. The CDR3 length is 15 residues. Between the trimmed V and J ends, which lost 3 bases and 2 bases, there was a span of 13 bases. As DNA, the CDR3 is TGTGCCAGCAGTTATGCAGGCAGATATAACACTGAAGCTTTCTTT. It is translated as CASSYAGRYNTEAFF.

The genes are TRBV10-1 and TRBJ2-5; D is uncertain. With 0 bases removed from V and 4 bases from J, the gap between germline ends came to 12 bases. CDR1 WNHNN and CDR2 SYGVQD come from the germline V gene (reference sequence). The CDR3 loop spans 15 amino acids. CDR3 amino acids: CASSESALSRETQYF. DNA for the CDR3: TGCGCCAGCAGTGAGTCAGCCTTAAGCCGAGAGACCCAGTACTTC.

J is TRBJ2-2 and V is TRBV6-5; TRBD2 matches 7 bases. This CDR3 has 15 residues. The junction had 8 bases not matched to a gene; V was cut back by 4 bases and J by 6 bases. Germline V CDR1 and CDR2: MNHEY, SVGAGI. The CDR3 coding sequence is TGTGCCAGCAGTTCGGTGGGGGGGAGCCCCGGGGAGCTGTTTTTT. It translates to CASSSVGGSPGELFF.

The chain employs TRBV3-1 (or the pseudogene TRBV3-2) and TRBJ2-3, with 8 bases fitting TRBD1. The CDR3 totals 16 residues. Germline values: CDR1 LGHDT, CDR2 YNNKEL (reference sequence). The trim removed 1 base at V and 4 bases at J, leaving 7 bases unmatched. The CDR3 sequence is CASSQVGRGLADTQYF. In nucleotides, the CDR3 is TGTGCCAGCAGCCAAGTCGGCAGGGGGCTGGCAGATACGCAGTATTTT.

This chain links TRBV5-1 with TRBJ2-1; tentatively, D is TRBD1 (6 bases). CDR1 and CDR2 from the germline V gene are SGHRS and YFSETQ. This CDR3 has 15 residues. Deletions cut 1 base from V and 4 bases from J, with 12 bases between. Here the CDR3 reads CASSLQQGRYNEQFF. The CDR3 nucleotides read TGCGCCAGCAGCTTGCAACAGGGTCGGTACAATGAGCAGTTCTTC.

The V and J genes are TRBV10-3 and TRBJ2-5; D may be TRBD1 or TRBD2 (5 bases each). V was pared by 7 bases and J by 2 bases, with 11 bases between. CDR3 length: 13 amino acids. Germline-derived CDR1 and CDR2 are ENHRY and SYGVKD. This CDR3 reads CAITDSGQETQYF. The CDR3 DNA sequence: TGTGCCATCACCGACAGCGGACAAGAGACCCAGTACTTC.

There are a few counts of this clone. The V call is TRBV24-1, the J call TRBJ1-5; D is possibly TRBD1 (5 bases). The CDR3 sequence is 15 residues long. V was shortened by 3 bases and J by 3 bases, with 11 bases between the two germline ends. The germline gives CDR1 KGHDR, CDR2 SFDVKD. The CDR3 region is CATSDTVQDNQPQHF. The CDR3 DNA follows: TGTGCCACCAGTGATACTGTACAGGACAATCAGCCCCAGCATTTT.

The V gene is TRBV7-3, the J gene TRBJ2-7; a possible D gene is TRBD2 (6 bases). Deletions cut 5 bases from V and 0 bases from J, with 11 bases between. Germline CDR1 SGHTA, CDR2 FQGTGA. The CDR3 consists of 14 residues. For the CDR3, the DNA is TGTGCCAGCAGCATAAGGGACTTCTCCTACGAGCAGTACTTC. Translated: CASSIRDFSYEQYF.

The V and J genes are TRBV6-5 and TRBJ2-1; possibly TRBD2 for D (5 bases). With 0 bases removed from V and 1 base from J, the gap between germline ends came to 10 bases. Germline CDR1 is MNHEY and CDR2 is SVGAGI. The CDR3 is 16 residues long. CDR3 residues: CASSYSVGESYNEQFF. The CDR3, as DNA: TGTGCCAGCAGTTACTCGGTCGGGGAATCCTACAATGAGCAGTTCTTC.

This chain links TRBV19 with TRBJ1-3; no reliable D call. Germline loops: CDR1 LNHDA, CDR2 SQIVND (reference sequence). Between the trimmed V and J ends, which lost 7 bases and 0 bases, there was a span of 16 bases. The CDR3 is 16 amino acids. The DNA of the CDR3 is TGTGCCAGTATCCCTTTAGCTCGGACCTCTGGAAACACCATATATTTT. This sequence encodes CASIPLARTSGNTIYF. Based on the CDR3 plus reference TRBV19 and TRBJ1-3, the full variable domain is DGGITQSPKYLFRKEGQNVTLSCEQNLNHDAMYWYRQDPGQGLRLIYYSQIVNDFQKGDIAEGYSVSREKKESFPLTVTSAQKNPTAFYLCASIPLARTSGNTIYFGEGSWLTVV.

The rearrangement joins TRBV5-1 to TRBJ2-5; TRBD2 agrees at 7 bases. CDR3 length: 15 amino acids. Germline assignment: CDR1 SGHRS and CDR2 YFSETQ. Trimming cost V 2 bases and J 2 bases; bases outside gene matches: 6. In DNA form, the CDR3 reads TGCGCCAGCAGCTTCGTGGCTAGCGGACAAGAGACCCAGTACTTC. It codes for CASSFVASGQETQYF.

The chain combines TRBV7-3 with TRBJ2-6; possibly TRBD2 for D (5 bases). The CDR3 runs 17 residues. Trimming cost V 3 bases and J 0 bases, with 12 bases left between them. Germline V gene data show CDR1 as SGHTA and CDR2 as FQGTGA. This CDR3 is CASSFGGRLSGANVLTF. The CDR3 coding sequence is TGTGCCAGCAGCTTCGGAGGACGCCTCTCTGGGGCCAACGTCCTGACTTTC.

The J gene is TRBJ1-4, the V gene TRBV5-4; no definite D call. The CDR3 runs to 16 residues. Germline V gives CDR1 SGHNT, CDR2 YYREEE (reference sequence). The V end lost 1 base, the J end lost 0 bases, and 10 bases lay between the germline ends. CDR3 DNA sequence: TGTGCCAGCAGCTTGAATCCCCGGGCAACTAATGAAAAACTGTTTTTT. Translation gives CASSLNPRATNEKLFF. The whole variable domain, remainder taken from reference TRBV5-4 and TRBJ1-4, is ETGVTQSPTHLIKTRGQQVTLRCSSQSGHNTVSWYQQALGQGPQFIFQYYREEENGRGNFPPRFSGLQFPNYSSELNVNALELDDSALYLCASSLNPRATNEKLFFGSGTQLSVL.

V is TRBV6-1 and J is TRBJ1-5; D unresolved. This CDR3 is built from 14 residues. The V gene's germline CDR1 is MNHNS and CDR2 SASEGT. V dropped 2 bases and J dropped 3 bases, with 8 bases sitting between them. CDR3 region: CASSEMGINQPQHF. As DNA, the CDR3 is TGTGCCAGCAGTGAAATGGGTATCAATCAGCCCCAGCATTTT.

The chain employs TRBV28 and TRBJ1-4; D unclear. The CDR3 is 12 amino acids. V was cut by 8 bases and J by 3 bases, with 7 bases left in between. Germline V CDR1 and CDR2: MDHEN, SYDVKM. CDR3 amino acids: CASGDPNEKLFF. DNA for the CDR3: TGTGCCAGCGGGGATCCTAATGAAAAACTGTTTTTT.

CDR3 in DNA: TGCAGCGTTGGGGTCGACAGGGCCTACGAGCAGTACTTC. It yields the protein CSVGVDRAYEQYF. V gene TRBV29-1 combines with J gene TRBJ2-7, with 7 bases that match TRBD1. Germline lookup yields CDR1 SQVTM and CDR2 ANQGSEA. There are 13 residues in the CDR3. With V trimmed by 4 bases and J by 2 bases, 5 bases remained unmatched.

This chain links TRBV6-5 with TRBJ1-2; no reliable D call. Germline assignment: CDR1 MNHEY and CDR2 SVGAGI. Trimming stripped 2 bases from V and 2 bases from J, with 6 bases between. The CDR3 runs 13 residues. The CDR3 DNA sequence: TGTGCCAGCAGTTACAGCCCAAACTATGGCTACACCTTC. It is translated as CASSYSPNYGYTF.